The next 16 T cell receptor beta chains were all read from a single sample in a study of shared T cell receptors in the human thymus. Sequenced by immunoSEQ multiplex PCR; TCRdb stores in-frame clones only, minus some. The sample records about 610,000 clones, around nine tenths being singletons. This same sample was also taken into another study, of human thymus T cells.

The sequencing sample was made of thymocytes. These receptors originate from a boy in the first two years of life with a congenital heart defect.

J is TRBJ2-1 and V is TRBV29-1; 14 bases align to TRBD2. After removal of 6 bases from V and 0 bases from J, the junction contained 4 bases not matched to a gene. CDR1 SQVTM and CDR2 ANQGSEA come from the germline V gene. The CDR3 loop spans 16 amino acids. The CDR3 region has the DNA TGCAGCGTCCCCGGACTAGCGGGAGGCTCCTACAATGAGCAGTTCTTC. Translated: CSVPGLAGGSYNEQFF.

This chain joins TRBV7-3 and TRBJ2-1, with 7 bases identical to TRBD2. There are 15 residues in the CDR3. With 6 bases clipped from V and 4 bases from J, the junction kept 9 bases outside the gene matches. Germline V gene sequence: CDR1 SGHTA, CDR2 FQGTGA. CDR3 nucleotides: TGTGCCAGCAGGTGGCCGGCGGGAGAGTACAATGAGCAGTTCTTC. It translates to CASRWPAGEYNEQFF.

This clone was recorded only once. The chain employs TRBV14 and TRBJ1-2, with 11 bases aligning to TRBD1. The V and J ends lost 1 base and 4 bases, in that order; junction bases with no gene match: 8. There are 17 residues in the CDR3. Germline V lookup: CDR1 SGHDN, CDR2 FVKESK. CDR3 in DNA: TGTGCCAGCAGCCAAGCCCTGGACAGGGGGCGGTCCTATGGCTACACCTTC. Its translation is CASSQALDRGRSYGYTF.

The gene calls are TRBV27 and TRBJ1-5, with a possible D match to TRBD1 (5 bases). From germline, CDR1 is MNHEY and CDR2 SMNVEV (reference sequence). CDR3 length: 18 residues. V lost 0 bases and J 0 bases, leaving 15 bases between the germline ends. DNA for the CDR3: TGTGCCAGCAGTTTATCGGGGCCGGGGGTATATAGCAATCAGCCCCAGCATTTT. The encoded protein is CASSLSGPGVYSNQPQHF.

This clone was detected only once. The CDR3 reads CASSEVGTGWKTQYF. CDR3 bases: TGTGCCAGCAGTGAAGTGGGGACAGGGTGGAAGACCCAGTACTTC. V usage is TRBV6-1 and J usage is TRBJ2-5; 9 positions match TRBD1. The length of the CDR3 is 15 residues. The V segment lost 1 base and the J segment 6 bases; nucleotides outside the gene matches: 6. Germline CDR1 and CDR2: MNHNS and SASEGT.

To note about this clone: Distinct nucleotide sequences in the sample also encode this CDR3. The chain uses TRBV5-1 and TRBJ2-7, with TRBD1 as a possible D gene (5 bases). The CDR3 spans 11 residues. Germline V gene lookup returns CDR1 SGHRS and CDR2 YFSETQ. Trimming took off 0 bases at V and 7 bases at J, with 5 bases between the two ends. The CDR3 DNA sequence: TGCGCCAGCAGCTTGGCAGGGGAGCAGTACTTC. Its protein product is CASSLAGEQYF.

The gene calls are TRBV6-5 and TRBJ2-5; 7 nucleotides align to TRBD2. CDR1 MNHEY and CDR2 SVGAGI come from the germline V gene. The CDR3 runs 15 residues. The junction had 3 bases not matched to a gene; V was cut back by 0 bases and J by 2 bases. CDR3 sequence (DNA): TGTGCCAGCAGTTACTCGTCTAGCGGTCAAGAGACCCAGTACTTC. Protein sequence: CASSYSSSGQETQYF.

The chain links TRBV12-5 to TRBJ2-4; TRBD1 agrees at 9 bases. Germline V gene data show CDR1 as LGHNT and CDR2 as FRNRAP. The CDR3 is 14 amino acids. Trimming at V came to 7 bases and at J to 8 bases, leaving 9 bases not matched to a gene. The CDR3 DNA follows: TGTGCTAGTGCCCTGACAGGGGGTGAACACATTCAGTACTTC. It is translated as CASALTGGEHIQYF.

This sequence joins TRBV5-1 and TRBJ2-5; 9 nucleotides align to TRBD2. The J call is in doubt because the DNA end fits TRBJ2-7 better. The CDR3 covers 14 residues. CDR1 is SGHRS, CDR2 YFSETQ, per germline. Here the CDR3 reads CASSTTSGSYEQYF. The CDR3 region has the DNA TGCGCCAGCAGCACGACTAGCGGATCCTACGAGCAGTACTTC.

The chain carries TRBV12-5 and TRBJ2-7; 10 positions agree with TRBD1. CDR1 and CDR2 (germline): LGHNT, FRNRAP. The CDR3 runs to 17 residues. V lost 5 bases and J lost 7; bases outside the gene matches: 17. The CDR3 loop reads CASGRRPPGQGQTEQYF. CDR3 DNA: TGTGCTAGTGGTCGCCGACCCCCGGGACAGGGGCAGACAGAGCAGTACTTC.

The CDR3 region is CASRRSRQQETQYF. CDR3 bases: TGTGCCAGCAGGAGGTCTAGACAGCAAGAGACCCAGTACTTC. The rearrangement links TRBV5-6 to TRBJ2-5; tentatively, D is TRBD1 (5 bases). The CDR3 runs 14 residues. With 5 bases removed from V and 2 bases from J, the gap between germline ends came to 13 bases. The germline CDR1 and CDR2 sequences are SGHDT and YYEEEE.

The J gene is TRBJ2-3, the V gene TRBV4-2; 9 nucleotides line up with TRBD2. Per the germline V gene, CDR1 is LGHNA and CDR2 is YNFKEQ. The CDR3 is 17 amino acids. Trimming took 1 base from V and 4 from J; bases not matched to a gene: 9. CDR3: CASSQVLAGFPPDTQYF. DNA of the CDR3: TGTGCCAGCAGCCAAGTCCTAGCGGGATTCCCCCCAGATACGCAGTATTTT.

The chain uses TRBV11-2 and TRBJ2-3; 10 nucleotides match TRBD1. The junction had 5 bases not matched to a gene; V was cut back by 3 bases and J by 2 bases. The CDR3 is 16 amino acids. The germline V gene encodes CDR1 SGHAT and CDR2 FQNNGV. The CDR3 region is CASSFWDRGTTDTQYF. CDR3 DNA sequence: TGTGCCAGCAGCTTCTGGGACAGGGGAACCACAGATACGCAGTATTTT.

The chain couples TRBV6-6 to TRBJ1-5, with D unresolved. CDR1 and CDR2 from the germline V gene are MNHNY and SVGAGI (reference sequence). Trimming pared 4 bases from V and 7 bases from J, leaving 11 bases between. The CDR3 has 13 residues. CDR3: CASSSGILQPQHF. The CDR3 DNA sequence: TGTGCCAGCAGTTCAGGCATTTTGCAGCCCCAGCATTTT.

The chain carries TRBV28 and TRBJ2-1; D might be TRBD2 (7 bases). From germline, CDR1 is MDHEN and CDR2 SYDVKM. The CDR3 length is 11 residues. The V end lost 8 bases, the J end lost 8 bases, and 10 bases lay between the germline ends. DNA for the CDR3: TGTGCCAGCGGGGGGGCATATGAGCAGTTCTTC. Amino acid sequence: CASGGAYEQFF.

V gene TRBV12-5 combines with J gene TRBJ1-5; tentative D call: TRBD1 (6 bases). The CDR3 spans 13 residues. The ends were cut back, 7 bases at V and 6 bases at J, with 13 bases in the middle. The V gene's germline CDR1 is LGHNT and CDR2 FRNRAP. The DNA for the CDR3 is TGTGCTAGTGTGACAGGACAAGGTCAGCCCCAGCATTTT. This encodes CASVTGQGQPQHF. Variable domain in full (rest from reference TRBV12-5 and TRBJ1-5): DARVTQTPRHKVTEMGQEVTMRCQPILGHNTVFWYRQTMMQGLELLAYFRNRAPLDDSGMPKDRFSAEMPDATLATLKIQPSEPRDSAVYFCASVTGQGQPQHFGDGTRLSIL.